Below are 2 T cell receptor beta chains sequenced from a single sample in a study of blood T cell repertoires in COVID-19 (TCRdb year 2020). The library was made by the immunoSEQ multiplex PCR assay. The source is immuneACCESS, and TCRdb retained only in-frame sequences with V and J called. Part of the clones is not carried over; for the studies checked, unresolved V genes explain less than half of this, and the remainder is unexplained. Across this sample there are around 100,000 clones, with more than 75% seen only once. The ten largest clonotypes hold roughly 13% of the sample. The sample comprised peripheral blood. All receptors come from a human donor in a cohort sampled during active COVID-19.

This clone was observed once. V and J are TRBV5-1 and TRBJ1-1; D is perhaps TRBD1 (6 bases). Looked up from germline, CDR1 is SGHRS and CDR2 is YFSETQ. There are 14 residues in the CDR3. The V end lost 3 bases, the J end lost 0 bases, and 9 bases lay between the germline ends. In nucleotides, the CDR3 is TGCGCCAGCAGCTCCGGGACACTGAACACTGAAGCTTTCTTT. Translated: CASSSGTLNTEAFF.

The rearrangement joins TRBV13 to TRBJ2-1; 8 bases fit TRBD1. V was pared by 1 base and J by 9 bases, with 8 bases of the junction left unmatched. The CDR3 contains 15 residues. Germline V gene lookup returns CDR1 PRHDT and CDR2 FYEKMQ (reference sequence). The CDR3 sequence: CASSLEDRVFGEQFF. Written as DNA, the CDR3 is TGTGCCAGCAGCTTAGAGGACAGGGTATTTGGTGAGCAGTTCTTC.